The sequence of this T cell receptor (beta chain) was determined in a study of identical twins. Worth noting for this clonotype: Its antigen is unidentified.

Study-wide results and limits: Beta out-of-frame twin sharing showed a weaker excess.

A universal primer site was added by template switching, and unique molecular identifiers were carried by the cDNA. TCRdb passed the 5' RACE reads through MiXCR, listing each CDR3 protein once. Of about 890,000 distinct CDR3 sequences in the sample, roughly an eighth were seen once. Healthy Caucasians supplied all donations. This CDR3 comprises 15 residues. The germline V gene has CDR1 SEHNR and CDR2 FQNEAQ (reference sequence). V lost 2 bases and J 6 bases, leaving 15 bases between the germline ends. The same data also contributed to another study, on yellow fever vaccine responses in identical twins.

V and J are TRBV7-9 and TRBJ2-3; the D gene is possibly TRBD1 (5 bases). Sequencing was done on a sample of PBMCs. This receptor was obtained from a woman under 30 in good health. The CDR3 is CASSLMGLVSDTQYF. CDR3 DNA sequence: TGTGCCAGCAGCTTAATGGGGCTAGTATCCGATACGCAGTATTTT.